Listed below are T cell receptor beta chains from one sample, sequenced in a study of blood T cell repertoires in COVID-19. The assay was immunoSEQ multiplex PCR, and TCRdb's table has in-frame clones only and misses some. This table holds some 260,000 clones, roughly 88% found once. The source material was peripheral blood. These receptors all come from a human donor in a cohort sampled during active COVID-19. Each CDR3 is given with its conserved first and last residue. Each record gives: D gene, clone size, J gene, V gene, CDR3 DNA, CDR3 protein. The D gene is left open where the match is weak. A row's size may be missing; if present it is once, few, many or a size class.

D: .; size: .; J: TRBJ2-5; V: TRBV3-1/TRBV3-2; DNA: TGTGCCAGCCGCCCTTACGCCCGGGGTGAGACCCAGTACTTC; CDR3: CASRPYARGETQYF
D: .; size: .; J: TRBJ2-3; V: TRBV29-1; DNA: TGCAGCGTCCCCCCAGGGGTGGCCACAGATACGCAGTATTTT; CDR3: CSVPPGVATDTQYF
D: .; size: .; J: TRBJ2-5; V: TRBV9; DNA: TGTGCCAGCAGCCTAGGGCCCGACTTCCAAGAGACCCAGTACTTC; CDR3: CASSLGPDFQETQYF
D: .; size: .; J: TRBJ2-7; V: TRBV10-2; DNA: TGCGCCAGCAGTGAGTCGGGGCCCTACGAGCAGTACTTC; CDR3: CASSESGPYEQYF
D: TRBD2; size: .; J: TRBJ2-5; V: TRBV4-1; DNA: TGCGCCAGCAGCCCGGGACTAGCGGGAGGGAGGCAAGAGACCCAGTACTTC; CDR3: CASSPGLAGGRQETQYF
D: TRBD2; size: .; J: TRBJ2-5; V: TRBV9; DNA: TGTGCCAGCAGCGTCGAGCGGGGGATTAGAGAGACCCAGTACTTC; CDR3: CASSVERGIRETQYF
D: .; size: once; J: TRBJ1-2; V: TRBV7-2; DNA: TGTGCCAGCAGCTTAGGAGGTGGTAATTACTATGGCTACACCTTC; CDR3: CASSLGGGNYYGYTF
D: .; size: .; J: TRBJ1-1; V: TRBV27; DNA: TGTGCCAGCAGTTTAAATGGAGGGACTGAAGCTTTCTTT; CDR3: CASSLNGGTEAFF
D: TRBD2; size: .; J: TRBJ2-7; V: TRBV28; DNA: TGTGCCAGCAGCAGTTATCGGGAGGACATATCCTACGAGCAGTACTTC; CDR3: CASSSYREDISYEQYF
D: TRBD1; size: .; J: TRBJ1-5; V: TRBV30; DNA: TGTGCCTGGACGCCCACAGGGGGCCCTACCGCGAATCAGCCCCAGCATTTT; CDR3: CAWTPTGGPTANQPQHF
D: .; size: .; J: TRBJ1-2; V: TRBV7-6; DNA: TGTGCCAGCAGCTTATGGCGGGGAGGCGGCTATGGCTACACCTTC; CDR3: CASSLWRGGGYGYTF
D: .; size: .; J: TRBJ2-7; V: TRBV6-5; DNA: TGTGCCAGCAGTTACAGGGGCCAACCCGAATACGAGCAGTACTTC; CDR3: CASSYRGQPEYEQYF
D: .; size: few; J: TRBJ1-2; V: TRBV5-3; DNA: TGTGCCAGAAGCTTGCTAACAGACTATGGCTACACCTTC; CDR3: CARSLLTDYGYTF
D: .; size: few; J: TRBJ2-2; V: TRBV10-1; DNA: TGCGCCAGCAGTGAGCAAGTAGACGGGGAGCTGTTTTTT; CDR3: CASSEQVDGELFF
D: .; size: .; J: TRBJ1-1; V: TRBV6-2/TRBV6-3; DNA: TGTGCCAGCAGTTACTCGGCGGACAGAGTGAACACTGAAGCTTTCTTT; CDR3: CASSYSADRVNTEAFF
D: .; size: .; J: TRBJ2-2; V: TRBV19; DNA: TGTGCCAGTAGTATAGAGTCTGTGACTACCACCGGGGAGCTGTTTTTT; CDR3: CASSIESVTTTGELFF
D: .; size: .; J: TRBJ1-1; V: TRBV10-3; DNA: TGTGCCATCAGTGACGGGGAAGGGTGGAGGGTTAGGGACACTGAAGCTTTCTTT; CDR3: CAISDGEGWRVRDTEAFF
D: .; size: .; J: TRBJ2-1; V: TRBV24-1; DNA: TGTGCCACCAGTCCGAGACCCGGCACAGGATCCTACAATGAGCAGTTCTTC; CDR3: CATSPRPGTGSYNEQFF
D: TRBD1; size: .; J: TRBJ2-7; V: TRBV5-1; DNA: TGCGCCAGCAGCTCAGCTGGACAGGGAGACTACTACGAGCAGTACTTC; CDR3: CASSSAGQGDYYEQYF
D: TRBD1; size: .; J: TRBJ1-2; V: TRBV18; DNA: TGTGCCAGCTCCCCAGGGACAGATGTATATGGCTACACCTTC; CDR3: CASSPGTDVYGYTF
D: TRBD2; size: .; J: TRBJ2-7; V: TRBV10-3; DNA: TGTGCCATCAGGCTGACTAGCGGAGCAGGTGAGCAGTACTTC; CDR3: CAIRLTSGAGEQYF
D: .; size: once; J: TRBJ1-2; V: TRBV12-3/TRBV12-4; DNA: TGTGCCAGCAGTACCGACAGGAGGACGCGCTACACCTTC; CDR3: CASSTDRRTRYTF
D: .; size: .; J: TRBJ2-7; V: TRBV7-6; DNA: TGTGCCAGCAGCCCGACAAATTATGGGGCCGAGCAGTACTTC; CDR3: CASSPTNYGAEQYF
D: TRBD1; size: .; J: TRBJ2-5; V: TRBV10-3; DNA: TGTGCCATCAGGGGGGGACAGGGGGTCCAAGAGACCCAGTACTTC; CDR3: CAIRGGQGVQETQYF
D: .; size: .; J: TRBJ2-6; V: TRBV6-5; DNA: TGTGCCAGCGGGCTCTCGTCAGGGGGGGCCAACGTCCTGACTTTC; CDR3: CASGLSSGGANVLTF
D: TRBD1; size: .; J: TRBJ2-7; V: TRBV7-9; DNA: TGTGCCAGCAGCACGGGGACAGGGGGTTTCGAGCAGTACTTC; CDR3: CASSTGTGGFEQYF
D: .; size: .; J: TRBJ1-1; V: TRBV14; DNA: TGTGCCAGCAGCCAAAATCTAGACACTGAAGCTTTCTTT; CDR3: CASSQNLDTEAFF
D: .; size: .; J: TRBJ2-7; V: TRBV27; DNA: TGTGCCAGCAGTTTAGGCAAATACTACGAGCAGTACTTC; CDR3: CASSLGKYYEQYF
D: .; size: .; J: TRBJ1-5; V: TRBV6-1; DNA: TGTGCCAGCAGTGAACGGCAGGGGAGCAATCAGCCCCAGCATTTT; CDR3: CASSERQGSNQPQHF
D: TRBD1; size: .; J: TRBJ2-7; V: TRBV6-1; DNA: TGTGCCAGCAGTGAAAGGGGACAGCCGTTTGCCTACGAGCAGTACTTC; CDR3: CASSERGQPFAYEQYF
D: .; size: .; J: TRBJ2-7; V: TRBV5-1; DNA: TGCGCCAGCAGCCAGGGGCAGGGGCTTTCCTACGAGCAGTACTTC; CDR3: CASSQGQGLSYEQYF
D: .; size: .; J: TRBJ1-5; V: TRBV24-1; DNA: TGTGCCACCAGTGACGATACTCCCAAGCCCCAGCATTTT; CDR3: CATSDDTPKPQHF
D: TRBD2; size: .; J: TRBJ2-3; V: TRBV7-2; DNA: TGTGCCAGCAGCTTAGCTAGCGGGGGGACTTCCACAGATACGCAGTATTTT; CDR3: CASSLASGGTSTDTQYF
D: TRBD1; size: once; J: TRBJ1-4; V: TRBV4-1; DNA: TGCGCCAGCAGCCACCACCGGGACAGGGAATTTATTTATGAAAAACTGTTTTTT; CDR3: CASSHHRDREFIYEKLFF
D: .; size: .; J: TRBJ1-5; V: TRBV11-2; DNA: TGTGCCAGCAGCTTATCGGTAGGGGGTCAGCCCCAGCATTTT; CDR3: CASSLSVGGQPQHF
D: .; size: once; J: TRBJ1-2; V: TRBV6-5; DNA: TGTGCCAGCAACGCCCTTCCCACCCAGTCCTATGGCTACACCTTC; CDR3: CASNALPTQSYGYTF
D: .; size: .; J: TRBJ1-2; V: TRBV5-5; DNA: TGTGCCCGCAGCTTGGCCGGGGGGGGCCTGGTAGGTGGCTACACCTTC; CDR3: CARSLAGGGLVGGYTF
D: .; size: once; J: TRBJ2-5; V: TRBV7-9; DNA: TGTGCCAGCAGCTTACATGGAGAGCGAGGGGAGACCCAGTACTTC; CDR3: CASSLHGERGETQYF
D: TRBD2; size: .; J: TRBJ2-7; V: TRBV15; DNA: TGTGCCACCAGCAGATCTGTGGGACTAGCGGGAGAGGCGTACGAGCAGTACTTC; CDR3: CATSRSVGLAGEAYEQYF
D: .; size: .; J: TRBJ1-5; V: TRBV30; DNA: TGTGCCTGGACCACAGGGAGTAGTCAGCCCCAGCATTTT; CDR3: CAWTTGSSQPQHF
D: TRBD1; size: .; J: TRBJ2-5; V: TRBV7-2; DNA: TGTGCCAGCACCGAGGACAGGCGATCTTCTCAAGAGACCCAGTACTTC; CDR3: CASTEDRRSSQETQYF
D: TRBD1; size: .; J: TRBJ2-6; V: TRBV6-5; DNA: TGTGCCAGCAGTTACCAGGGGGCAGCTGGGGCCAACGTCCTGACTTTC; CDR3: CASSYQGAAGANVLTF
D: TRBD1; size: .; J: TRBJ1-5; V: TRBV7-9; DNA: TGTGCCAGCAGCTTGACAGGGAGCCACAATCAGCCCCAGCATTTT; CDR3: CASSLTGSHNQPQHF
D: .; size: .; J: TRBJ1-1; V: TRBV10-3; DNA: TGTGCCATCAGTGAGTACGACAGACAGAACACTGAAGCTTTCTTT; CDR3: CAISEYDRQNTEAFF
D: TRBD1; size: .; J: TRBJ1-1; V: TRBV28; DNA: TGTGCCAGCGGGGGACCGGGACAGATAATACGTGGGACTGAAGCTTTCTTT; CDR3: CASGGPGQIIRGTEAFF
D: TRBD2; size: .; J: TRBJ2-2; V: TRBV28; DNA: TGTGCCAGCAGAAGAGCGGGAGGGCCCGGGGAGCTGTTTTTT; CDR3: CASRRAGGPGELFF
D: .; size: .; J: TRBJ2-7; V: TRBV6-5; DNA: TGTGCCAGCAGTCCCGGGATAGCGAAGTACGAGCAGTACTTC; CDR3: CASSPGIAKYEQYF
D: .; size: .; J: TRBJ1-6; V: TRBV28; DNA: TGTGCCAGCAGTTACAGCAATTCACCCCTCCACTTT; CDR3: CASSYSNSPLHF
D: TRBD1; size: .; J: TRBJ2-7; V: TRBV7-6; DNA: TGTGCCAGCAGGGGACAGGGACATAGGCAGTACTTC; CDR3: CASRGQGHRQYF
D: .; size: once; J: TRBJ2-3; V: TRBV27; DNA: TGCACTCCCGTCCGGGGTACGCAGTATTTT; CDR3: CTPVRGTQYF
D: .; size: .; J: TRBJ2-1; V: TRBV6-2/TRBV6-3; DNA: TGTGCCAGCAGCGACGGAGGAGAGCAGTTCTTC; CDR3: CASSDGGEQFF
D: TRBD1; size: few; J: TRBJ1-2; V: TRBV4-2; DNA: TGTGCCAGCAGCCAAGATTCAGGGTCAGGGGGAGTCTATGGCTACACCTTC; CDR3: CASSQDSGSGGVYGYTF
D: TRBD2; size: .; J: TRBJ2-3; V: TRBV9; DNA: TGTGCCAGCAGCGACCCCACTGCGGGGGGGACGCAGTATTTT; CDR3: CASSDPTAGGTQYF